This TCR beta chain was recorded in a study of cytomegalovirus exposure and HLA in healthy donors. About the study: Early release data held some 79 million unique TCRs from HLA-typed donors.

Each donor was healthy, and each was a bone marrow donor. The CDR3 spans 19 residues. Concerning this clone itself: Its antigen is not known.

The PCR was carried out with 60 Vbeta primers and 13 Jbeta primers. The method was immunoSEQ multiplex PCR; TCRdb's version includes in-frame clones alone and lacks a portion of them. This table holds 80,000 to 130,000 clones, 75% to 85% found once. Findings and limits, study-wide: The study recorded more than 150 TCR beta chains that were cytomegalovirus-associated.

The receptor was derived from a female donor in good health and CMV-seropositive. Material: PBMCs. The chain couples TRBV21-1 to TRBJ1-5; the table's D call, TRBD1, was not checked against the DNA. TRBV21-1 is tagged as a pseudogene. The CDR3 loop is CASSLRRITGTGANQPQHF. In nucleotides, the CDR3 is TGTGCCAGCAGCCTCCGGAGGATTACCGGGACAGGGGCAAATCAGCCCCAGCATTTT.